This T cell receptor (beta chain) is drawn from a study of CD8 T cells in Susac syndrome (dated by TCRdb to the late 2010s). At the level of the whole study: Repertoire sequencing was used to test whether CD8+ T cell activation and differentiation in Susac syndrome was antigen driven. Clonality of the CD8+ T cell repertoire was compared between roughly 13 healthy donors, approximately 14 Susac syndrome patients and under 19 multiple sclerosis patients. What the study reported, not specific to this receptor: The TCR sequencing and HLA analysis was acknowledged to have included a relatively small number of individuals.

According to the germline V gene, CDR1 reads SGDLS and CDR2 reads YYNGEE. The CDR3 has 15 amino acids, counting the end cysteine and phenylalanine. The DNA shown is the 45-base CDR3, in frame from base 1. V is shortened by 0 bases, J by 4 bases, and the region joining them spans 14 bases. RNA was extracted using the RNeasy kit, and roughly 0.5 to 1 ug of the RNA was reverse transcribed with random hexamers. The immunoSEQ multiplex PCR assay, covering 54 Vbeta and 13 Jbeta segments, was used to amplify TCR beta CDR3 regions. PCR amplification bias was corrected by using a synthetic template baseline for primer optimization and computational correction. In the original analysis: Only productive sequences were kept, with reads annotated to V, D and J genes according to IMGT and analyzed in immunoSEQ Analyzer. Clonality was calculated as one minus the Shannon entropy normalized by log2 of the number of productive unique sequences. Public and private clones were assessed among the 100 most prevalent clones of each patient and control. Clones were defined as Susac-specific when absent from the healthy and MS cohorts, from 1052 published viral clones and from other ImmuneACCESS disease sequences. Using fastp at Q25 and MiXCR, TCRdb reprocessed the public reads and kept productive beta chains. Rows merge per CDR3 protein into single entries with the most common DNA and genes. The V and J calls and clone size come from TCRdb's table, not from the authors' own analysis. In this sample the table shows a few hundred thousand distinct CDR3 sequences, around 89% of which occur a single time. Of the sample, 0.18% falls within the top ten clones.

Peripheral blood CD8+ and CD4+ T cells from healthy donors, Susac syndrome patients and multiple sclerosis patients were profiled by high-throughput TCR beta sequencing. The multiple sclerosis controls were treatment-naive patients who had stable or active relapsing-remitting disease and met the revised McDonald criteria. Bulk CD8+ and CD4+ T cells were purified magnetically by negative isolation, whereas CD8+ TEMRA cells were enriched by FACS. Blood was collected in EDTA tubes and processed within 24 hours, with PBMCs isolated through density gradient centrifugation. PBMCs intended for TCR sequencing were frozen in liquid nitrogen and were later thawed in a 37 degrees C water bath. Purity of sorted or isolated CD4+, CD8+ and CD8+ TEMRA cells was at least 90%. With respect to this clonotype: No antigen is known for it. No clone much larger than this one lies a single base away; base qualities are absent.

Sequences were obtained from CD8+ T cells from PBMCs. The sequence came from a human donor with multiple sclerosis. This sequence uses TRBV9 and TRBJ2-7; the D gene is unclear. CDR3 region: CASSVEGSGSYEQYF. Read as DNA, the sequence is TGTGCCAGCAGCGTAGAGGGATCCGGATCTTACGAGCAGTACTTC.